Listed here is a single T cell receptor (beta chain). Its antigen is as yet unknown. Trimming took off 7 bases at V and 3 bases at J, with 12 bases between the two ends. The CDR3 contains 14 residues. Germline V gene sequence: CDR1 MNHEY, CDR2 SVGAGI. The data stem from a study of cytomegalovirus exposure and HLA in healthy donors. The study's findings and limits: Associated with HLA alleles at 0.05 false discovery rate in a later analysis were some 16,000 TCR beta sequences. Relative to the approximately 660-donor mean, N-insertions were reportedly fewer in an Asian-associated ancestry cluster in a later analysis. For cytomegalovirus status, the classifier reportedly gave diagnoses with high specificity and sensitivity. Sequencing likely generated an artifact that appeared as a cluster of highly shared sequence variants.

A multiplex PCR was run with 60 Vbeta primers and 13 Jbeta primers. Sequencing was performed with immunoSEQ multiplex PCR; in TCRdb, only in-frame clones are kept and a portion is missing. The data show roughly 130,000 clones, 66% seen once. Sequenced input: PBMCs. The chain is built from TRBV6-5 and TRBJ2-2; the D is unclear. The receptor comes from a man in his late teens or twenties in good health and CMV-seronegative. This CDR3 reads CASIPRPDTGELFF. CDR3 sequence (DNA): TGTGCCAGCATCCCGAGGCCGGACACCGGGGAGCTGTTTTTT.